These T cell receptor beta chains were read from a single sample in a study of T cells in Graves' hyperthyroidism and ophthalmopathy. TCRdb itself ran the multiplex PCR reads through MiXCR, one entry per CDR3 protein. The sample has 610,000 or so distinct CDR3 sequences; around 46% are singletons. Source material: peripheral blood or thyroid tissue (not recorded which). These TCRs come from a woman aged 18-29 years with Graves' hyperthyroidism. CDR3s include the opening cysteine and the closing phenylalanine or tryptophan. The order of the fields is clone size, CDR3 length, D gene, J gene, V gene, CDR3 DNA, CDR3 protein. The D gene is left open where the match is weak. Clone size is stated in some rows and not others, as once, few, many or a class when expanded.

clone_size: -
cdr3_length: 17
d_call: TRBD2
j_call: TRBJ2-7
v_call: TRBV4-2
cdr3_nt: TGTGCCAGCAGCCAAGATGTCCAGCGGGAGGTCCCCTACGAGCAGTACTTC
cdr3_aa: CASSQDVQREVPYEQYF

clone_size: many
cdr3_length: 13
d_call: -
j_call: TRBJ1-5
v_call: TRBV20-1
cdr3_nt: TGCAGTGCTAGAGATAATAGCAATCAGCCCCAGCATTTT
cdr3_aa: CSARDNSNQPQHF

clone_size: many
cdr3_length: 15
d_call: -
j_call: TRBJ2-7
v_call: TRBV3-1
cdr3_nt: TGTGCCAGCAGCCAAGGTGGCGGGAACTCCTACGAGCAGTACTTC
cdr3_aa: CASSQGGGNSYEQYF

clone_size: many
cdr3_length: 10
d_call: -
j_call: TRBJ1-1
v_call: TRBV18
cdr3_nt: TGTGCCAGCCGGGGGTCTGAAGCTTTCTTT
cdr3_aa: CASRGSEAFF

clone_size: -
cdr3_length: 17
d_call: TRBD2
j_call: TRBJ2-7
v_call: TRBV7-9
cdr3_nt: TGTGCCAGCACCTCCCCGAATCCTAGCGGGAGGGACTACGAGCAGTACTTC
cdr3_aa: CASTSPNPSGRDYEQYF

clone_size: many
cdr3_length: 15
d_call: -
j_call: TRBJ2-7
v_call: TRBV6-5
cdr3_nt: TGTGCCAGCAGTTACTCGACGGACACAACCTACGAGCAGTACTTC
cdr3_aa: CASSYSTDTTYEQYF

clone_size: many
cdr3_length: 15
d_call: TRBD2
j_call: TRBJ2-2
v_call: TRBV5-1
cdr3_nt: TGCGCCAGCAGCTTCCTAGCGGGGGACACCGGGGAGCTGTTTTTT
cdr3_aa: CASSFLAGDTGELFF

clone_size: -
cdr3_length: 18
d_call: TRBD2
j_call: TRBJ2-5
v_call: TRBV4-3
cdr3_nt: TGCGCCAGCAGCCAAACCGGGAGAGGGCCAGGGAGGGGTCAGACCCAGTACTTC
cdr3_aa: CASSQTGRGPGRGQTQYF

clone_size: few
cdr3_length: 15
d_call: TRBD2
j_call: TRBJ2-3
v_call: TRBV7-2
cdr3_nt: TGTGCCAGCAGCTTGGGGCGGGGGGTCTCGGATACGCAGTATTTT
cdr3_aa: CASSLGRGVSDTQYF

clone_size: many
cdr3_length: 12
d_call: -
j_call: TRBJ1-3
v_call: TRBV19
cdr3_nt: TGTGCCAGTCGGACAGATGGAAACACCATATATTTT
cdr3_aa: CASRTDGNTIYF

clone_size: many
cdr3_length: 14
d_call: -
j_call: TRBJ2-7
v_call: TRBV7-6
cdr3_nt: TGTGCCTCAGACAGGGAGGGCCCCTCCTACGAGCAGTACTTC
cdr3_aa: CASDREGPSYEQYF

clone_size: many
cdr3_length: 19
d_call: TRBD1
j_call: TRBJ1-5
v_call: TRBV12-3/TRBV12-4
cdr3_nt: TGTGCCAGCAGTGGGGACAGGGGGACTCTTCTACGGAGCAATCAGCCCCAGCATTTT
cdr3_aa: CASSGDRGTLLRSNQPQHF

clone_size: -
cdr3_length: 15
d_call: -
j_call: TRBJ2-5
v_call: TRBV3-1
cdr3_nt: TGTGCCAGCAGCCAAGTGTGGGATACTGAAGAGACCCAGTACTTC
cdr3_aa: CASSQVWDTEETQYF

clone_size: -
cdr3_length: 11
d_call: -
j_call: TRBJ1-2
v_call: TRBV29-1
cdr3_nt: TGCAGCGTTGAAGAAAACTTTGGCTACACCTTC
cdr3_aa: CSVEENFGYTF

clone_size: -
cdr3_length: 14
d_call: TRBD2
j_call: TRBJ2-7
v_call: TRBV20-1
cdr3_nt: TGCAGTGCCACGCACCCGGGACTAGGCAATGAGCAGTACTTC
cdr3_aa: CSATHPGLGNEQYF

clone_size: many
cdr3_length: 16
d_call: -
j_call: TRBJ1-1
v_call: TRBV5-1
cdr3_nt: TGCGCCAGCAGCCCGAAGGCAGGGTCCATGAACACTGAAGCTTTCTTT
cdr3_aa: CASSPKAGSMNTEAFF

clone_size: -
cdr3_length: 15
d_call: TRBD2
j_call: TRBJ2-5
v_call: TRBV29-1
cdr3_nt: TGCAGCGTTGATCGGCCTAGCGGGAGGGGAGAGACCCAGTACTTC
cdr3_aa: CSVDRPSGRGETQYF

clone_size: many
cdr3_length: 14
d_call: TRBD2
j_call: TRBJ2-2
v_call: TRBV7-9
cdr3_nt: TGTGCCAGCAGGAAAAGGCGGGAGTCCGGGGAGCTGTTTTTT
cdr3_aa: CASRKRRESGELFF

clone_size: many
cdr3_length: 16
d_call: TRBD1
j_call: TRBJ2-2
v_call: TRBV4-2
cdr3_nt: TGTGCCAGCAGCCCCGATCCGGGACAGGTCACCGGGGAGCTGTTTTTT
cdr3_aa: CASSPDPGQVTGELFF

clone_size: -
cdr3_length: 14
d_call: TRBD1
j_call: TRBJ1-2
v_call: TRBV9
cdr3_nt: TGTGCCAGCAGTTCACGGACAGGGGCCTATGGCTACACCTTC
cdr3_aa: CASSSRTGAYGYTF

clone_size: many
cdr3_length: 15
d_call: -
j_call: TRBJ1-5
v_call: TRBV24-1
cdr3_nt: TGTGCCACCAGCCTGGGGGGGCACGTCAATCAGCCCCAGCATTTT
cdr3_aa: CATSLGGHVNQPQHF

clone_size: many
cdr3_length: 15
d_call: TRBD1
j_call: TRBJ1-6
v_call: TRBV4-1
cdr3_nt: TGCGCCAGCAGCCAACAGACAGGGCTGTATTCACCCCTCCACTTT
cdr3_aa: CASSQQTGLYSPLHF

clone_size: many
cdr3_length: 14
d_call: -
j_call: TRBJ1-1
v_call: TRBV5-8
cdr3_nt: TGTGCCAGCAGCTTGATGTCCCGGGCCACTGAAGCTTTCTTT
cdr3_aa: CASSLMSRATEAFF

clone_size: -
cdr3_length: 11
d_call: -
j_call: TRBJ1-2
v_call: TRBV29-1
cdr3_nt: TGCAGCGTAGCCTCTGGGGGTGGCTACACCTTC
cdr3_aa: CSVASGGGYTF

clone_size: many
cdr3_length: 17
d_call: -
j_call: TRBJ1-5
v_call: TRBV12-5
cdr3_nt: TGTGCTAGTGGTTCGTTGCCGACGGCCTATAGCAATCAGCCCCAGCATTTT
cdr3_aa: CASGSLPTAYSNQPQHF

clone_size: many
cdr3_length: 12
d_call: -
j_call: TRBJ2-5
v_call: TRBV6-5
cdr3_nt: TGTGCCAGCAGTTACAACTTGGAGACCCAGTACTTC
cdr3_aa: CASSYNLETQYF

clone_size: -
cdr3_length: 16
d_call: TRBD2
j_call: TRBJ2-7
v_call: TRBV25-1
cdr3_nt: TGTGCCAGCAGTGAAGGGGCTAGCGGGAGTCGGAACGAGCAGTACTTC
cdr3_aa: CASSEGASGSRNEQYF

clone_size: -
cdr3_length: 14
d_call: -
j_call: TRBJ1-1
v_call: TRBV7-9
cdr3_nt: TGTGCCAGCATCGACAGGCTGGTGAACACTGAAGCTTTCTTT
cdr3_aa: CASIDRLVNTEAFF

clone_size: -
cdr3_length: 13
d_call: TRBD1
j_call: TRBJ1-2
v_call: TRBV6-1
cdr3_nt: TGTGCCAGCAGGTTCCAGGGGGCGCGCGGCTACACCTTC
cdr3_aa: CASRFQGARGYTF

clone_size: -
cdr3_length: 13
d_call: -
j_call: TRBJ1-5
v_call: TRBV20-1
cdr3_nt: TGCAGTGCTAGTCAGGGCGTGGATCAGCCCCAGCATTTT
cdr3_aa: CSASQGVDQPQHF

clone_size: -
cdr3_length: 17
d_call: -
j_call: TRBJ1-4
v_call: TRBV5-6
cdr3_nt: TGTGCCAGCAGCTTAATGGCAGGGAAGAGGGGTCGTGAAAAACTGTTTTTT
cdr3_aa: CASSLMAGKRGREKLFF

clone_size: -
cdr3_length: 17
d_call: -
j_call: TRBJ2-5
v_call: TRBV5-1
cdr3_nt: TGCGCCAGCAGCTTGTGGGGGCCAGGGAGGAAAGAAGAGACCCAGTACTTC
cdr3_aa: CASSLWGPGRKEETQYF

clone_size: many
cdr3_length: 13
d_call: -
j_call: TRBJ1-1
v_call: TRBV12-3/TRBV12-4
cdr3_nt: TGTGCCAGCAGTTCCCAGGGACCGGCTGAAGCTTTCTTT
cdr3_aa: CASSSQGPAEAFF

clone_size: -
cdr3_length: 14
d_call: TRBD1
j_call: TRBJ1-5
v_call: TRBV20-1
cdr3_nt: TGCAGTGCTAGCCGACAGGGATTCAATCAGCCCCAGCATTTT
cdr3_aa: CSASRQGFNQPQHF

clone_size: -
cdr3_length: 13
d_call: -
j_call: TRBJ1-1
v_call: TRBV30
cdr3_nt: TGTGCCTGGAACTTGGAAATTAACACTGAAGCTTTCTTT
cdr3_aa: CAWNLEINTEAFF

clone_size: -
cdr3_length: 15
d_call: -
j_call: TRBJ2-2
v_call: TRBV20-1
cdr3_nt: TGCAGTGCTAAGGGGCTATCAGGGAACACCGGGGAGCTGTTTTTT
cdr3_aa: CSAKGLSGNTGELFF

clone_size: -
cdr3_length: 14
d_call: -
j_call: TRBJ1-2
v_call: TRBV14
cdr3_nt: TGTGCCAGCAGCCCGGCAGGGGCCCCCTATGGCTACACCTTC
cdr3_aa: CASSPAGAPYGYTF

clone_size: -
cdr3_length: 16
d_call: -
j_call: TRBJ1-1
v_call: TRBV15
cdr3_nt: TGTGCCACCAGCAGTTCTACAGGAGGAGGAATCACTGAAGCTTTCTTT
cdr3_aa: CATSSSTGGGITEAFF

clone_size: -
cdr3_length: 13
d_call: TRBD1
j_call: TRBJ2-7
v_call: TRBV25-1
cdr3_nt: TGTGCCAGCAGTGGGGACAGCCGCTACGAGCAGTACTTC
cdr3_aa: CASSGDSRYEQYF

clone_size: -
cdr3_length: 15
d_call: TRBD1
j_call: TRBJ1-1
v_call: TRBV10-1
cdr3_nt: TGCGCCAGCAGTCGCTCGGGACAGGGAGTAGCTGAAGCTTTCTTT
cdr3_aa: CASSRSGQGVAEAFF

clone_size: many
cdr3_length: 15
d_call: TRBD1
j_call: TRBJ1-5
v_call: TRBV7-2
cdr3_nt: TGTGCCAGCAGCCCCGATGGGACAGCCACCCCAGCCCAGCATTTT
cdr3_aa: CASSPDGTATPAQHF

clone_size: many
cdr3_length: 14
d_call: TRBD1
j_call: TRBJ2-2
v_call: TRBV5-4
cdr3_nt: TGTGCCAGCAGCTTGGGCCAGGGGGCGGGGGAGCTGTTTTTT
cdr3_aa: CASSLGQGAGELFF

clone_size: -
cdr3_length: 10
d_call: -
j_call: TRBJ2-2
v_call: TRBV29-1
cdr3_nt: TGCAGCGTTTATAGGGAAGGGCTGTTTTTT
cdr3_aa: CSVYREGLFF

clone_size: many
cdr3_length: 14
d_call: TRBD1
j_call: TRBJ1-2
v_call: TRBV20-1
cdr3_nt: TGCAGTGCTCCCCGGACAGGGGTAAACTATGGCTACACCTTC
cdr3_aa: CSAPRTGVNYGYTF

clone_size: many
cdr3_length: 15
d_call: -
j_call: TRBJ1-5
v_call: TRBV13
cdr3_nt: TGTGCCAGCAGCATAGGTCGGGTCGGCAATCAGCCCCAGCATTTT
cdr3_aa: CASSIGRVGNQPQHF

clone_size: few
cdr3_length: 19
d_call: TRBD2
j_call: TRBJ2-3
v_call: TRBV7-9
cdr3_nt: TGTGCCAGCAGCAGACGACTAGCGGGGGAGTTTTTTGGCACAGATACGCAGTATTTT
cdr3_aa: CASSRRLAGEFFGTDTQYF

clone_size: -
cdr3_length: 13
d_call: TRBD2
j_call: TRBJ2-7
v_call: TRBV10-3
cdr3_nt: TGTGCCACGGGACTAGCGGGAGCTGACGAGCAGTACTTC
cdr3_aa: CATGLAGADEQYF

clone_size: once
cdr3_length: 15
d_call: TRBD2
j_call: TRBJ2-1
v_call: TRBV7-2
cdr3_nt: TGCGCCAGCAGCCCAGCCGGACTAGCGGACAATGAGCAGTTCTTC
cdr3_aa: CASSPAGLADNEQFF

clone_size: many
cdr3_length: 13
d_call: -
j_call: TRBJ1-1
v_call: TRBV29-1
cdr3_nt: TGCAGCGTTAGAACAGGGAGAAACACTGAAGCTTTCTTT
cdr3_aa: CSVRTGRNTEAFF

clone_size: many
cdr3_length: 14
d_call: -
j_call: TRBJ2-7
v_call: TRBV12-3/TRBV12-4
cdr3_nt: TGTGCCAGCAGCCTTGTGTCTAGATCCTACGAGCAGTACTTC
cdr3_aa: CASSLVSRSYEQYF

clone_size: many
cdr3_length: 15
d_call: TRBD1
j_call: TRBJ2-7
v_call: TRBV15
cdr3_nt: TGTGCCACCAGCAGAGCAAGGACAGGGGAATACGAGCAGTACTTC
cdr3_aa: CATSRARTGEYEQYF

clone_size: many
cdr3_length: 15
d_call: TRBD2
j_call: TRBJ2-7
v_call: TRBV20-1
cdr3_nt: TGCAGTGCTATAGGGGGACTAGCGTCCTCCTACGAGCAGTACTTC
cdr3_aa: CSAIGGLASSYEQYF

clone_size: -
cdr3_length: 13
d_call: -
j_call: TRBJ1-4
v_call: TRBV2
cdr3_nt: TGTGCCAGCAGGAAAGATGGCAATGAAAAACTGTTTTTT
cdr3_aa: CASRKDGNEKLFF

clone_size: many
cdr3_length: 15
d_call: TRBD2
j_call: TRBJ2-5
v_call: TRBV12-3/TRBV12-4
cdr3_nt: TGTGCCAGCACACCGCTGACTAGCGGGGGCGAGACCCAGTACTTC
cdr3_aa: CASTPLTSGGETQYF

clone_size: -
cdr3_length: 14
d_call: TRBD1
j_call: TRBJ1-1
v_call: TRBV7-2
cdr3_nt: TGTGCCAGCGAGATGGGACAGGGGAACACTGAAGCTTTCTTT
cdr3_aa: CASEMGQGNTEAFF